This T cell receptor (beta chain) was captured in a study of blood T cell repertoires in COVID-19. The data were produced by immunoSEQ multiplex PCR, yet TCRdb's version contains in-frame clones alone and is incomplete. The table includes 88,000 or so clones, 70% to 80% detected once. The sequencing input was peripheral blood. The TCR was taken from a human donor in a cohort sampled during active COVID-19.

The CDR3 nucleotides read TGTGCCAGCAGCCTACTCGCCTCACCTGCAGATACGCAGTATTTT. Translating it yields CASSLLASPADTQYF. The rearrangement joins TRBV27 to TRBJ2-3, with no clear D. The V gene's germline CDR1 is MNHEY and CDR2 SMNVEV (reference sequence). The CDR3 consists of 15 residues. The V end lost 6 bases, the J end lost 4 bases, and 17 bases lay between the germline ends.